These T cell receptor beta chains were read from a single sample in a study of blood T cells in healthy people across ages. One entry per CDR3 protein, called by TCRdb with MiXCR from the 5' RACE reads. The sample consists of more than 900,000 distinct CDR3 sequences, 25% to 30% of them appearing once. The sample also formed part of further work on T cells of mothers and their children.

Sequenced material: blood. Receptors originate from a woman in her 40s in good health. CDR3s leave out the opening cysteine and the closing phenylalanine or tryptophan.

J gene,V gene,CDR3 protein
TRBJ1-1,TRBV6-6,ASTPLAAGRNTEAF
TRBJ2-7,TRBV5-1,ASSLARAYEQY
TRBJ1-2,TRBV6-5,ASSYPKTGGVVCGYT
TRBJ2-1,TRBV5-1,ASSPGGTGAYNEQF
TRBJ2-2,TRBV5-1,ASSLEANTGELF
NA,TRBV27,ASSPGLAVYYEQY
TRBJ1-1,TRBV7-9,ANTRTGGNTEAF
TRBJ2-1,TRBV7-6,ASSLLGGNEQF
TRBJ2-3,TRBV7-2,ASSPRWSDTQY
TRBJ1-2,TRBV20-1,SAGTGGAGGGYT
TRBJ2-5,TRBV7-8,ASSGPSAQETQY
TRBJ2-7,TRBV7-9,ASSLAGGALHEQY
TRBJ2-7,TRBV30,AWSTTGYEQY
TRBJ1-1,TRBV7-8,ASRPLEGQINTEAF
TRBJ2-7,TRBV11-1,ASSQGRAEQY
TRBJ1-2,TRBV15,ATSRDRTRNGYT
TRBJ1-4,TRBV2,ASIQGNEKLF
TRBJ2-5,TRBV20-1,SARDSQETQY
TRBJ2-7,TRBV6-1,ASKPAGVAPKKMTYEQY
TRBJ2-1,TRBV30,AWSVSVRGAGYNEQF
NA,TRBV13,ASSLKGGSEQY
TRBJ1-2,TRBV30,AWSVLAGAHGYT